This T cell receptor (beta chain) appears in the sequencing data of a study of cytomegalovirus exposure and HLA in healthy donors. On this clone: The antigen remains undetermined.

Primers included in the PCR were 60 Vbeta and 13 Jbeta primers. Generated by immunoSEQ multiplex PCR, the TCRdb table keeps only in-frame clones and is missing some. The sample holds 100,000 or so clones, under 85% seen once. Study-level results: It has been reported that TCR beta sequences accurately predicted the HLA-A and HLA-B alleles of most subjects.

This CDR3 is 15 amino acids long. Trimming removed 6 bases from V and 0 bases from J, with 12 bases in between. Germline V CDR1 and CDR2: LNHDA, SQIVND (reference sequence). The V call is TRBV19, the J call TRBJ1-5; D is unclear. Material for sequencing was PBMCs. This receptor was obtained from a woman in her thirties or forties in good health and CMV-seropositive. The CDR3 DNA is TGTGCCAGTAGCCTCCTCGACTATAGCAATCAGCCCCAGCATTTT. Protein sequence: CASSLLDYSNQPQHF.